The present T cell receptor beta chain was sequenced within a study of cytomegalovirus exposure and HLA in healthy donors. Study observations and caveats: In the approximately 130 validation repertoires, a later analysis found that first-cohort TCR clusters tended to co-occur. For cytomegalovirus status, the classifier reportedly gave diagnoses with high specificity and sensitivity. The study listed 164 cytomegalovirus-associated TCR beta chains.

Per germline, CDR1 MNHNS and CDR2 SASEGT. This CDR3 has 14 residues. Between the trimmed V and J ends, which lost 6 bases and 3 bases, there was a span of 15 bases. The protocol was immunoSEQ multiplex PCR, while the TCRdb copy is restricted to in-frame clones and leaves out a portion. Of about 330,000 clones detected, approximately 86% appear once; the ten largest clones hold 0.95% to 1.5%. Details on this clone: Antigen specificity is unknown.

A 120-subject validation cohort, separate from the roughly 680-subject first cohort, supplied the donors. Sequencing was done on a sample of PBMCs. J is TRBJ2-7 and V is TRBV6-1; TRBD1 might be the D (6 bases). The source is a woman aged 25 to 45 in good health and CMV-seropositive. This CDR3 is CASRSYSQGYEQYF. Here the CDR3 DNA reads TGTGCCAGCAGGTCTTATTCACAGGGCTACGAGCAGTACTTC.